The present TCR beta chain was sequenced within a study of beta chain features in type 1 diabetes. As for the study in general: Age, gender and cell yields were alike across patients and healthy donors. Investigators examined 107,917,701 sorted cells across all samples.

Study results and caveats: A definitive answer on HLA type influencing TCRB rearrangement was not reached here.

The entirety of the isolated RNA underwent reverse transcription, so expressed TCRB transcripts were sequenced. Using immunoSEQ multiplex PCR, the repertoire was profiled, and TCRdb retains in-frame clones only, with some absent. The repertoire holds 900,000 or so clones, with roughly 16% as singletons. Per germline, CDR1 LGHNA and CDR2 YSLEER. The V and J ends lost 1 base and 7 bases, in that order; junction bases with no gene match: 15. The CDR3 runs 18 residues. About this clone: Its antigen is undetermined.

Sample: naive CD4+ T cells from blood. The genes are TRBV4-3 and TRBJ1-4; 7 positions agree with TRBD1. The clonotype was recovered from a woman aged 18-29 years in good health. The CDR3 spells CASSQVPGRTGGGEKLFF. DNA of the CDR3: TGCGCCAGCAGCCAAGTCCCCGGTCGGACAGGAGGGGGTGAAAAACTGTTTTTT.